These 25 T cell receptor beta chains share one sample of origin, sequenced in a study of T cell changes during pregnancy in multiple sclerosis. Profiling relied on immunoSEQ multiplex PCR, and the TCRdb table lists in-frame clones only, not all of them. The data hold almost 95,000 clones, with roughly 90% observed a single time. The source was peripheral blood, collected in the first trimester of pregnancy. The source is a female donor with multiple sclerosis, enrolled in a pregnancy study.

This chain uses TRBV5-1 with TRBJ1-2; 10 bases are a match to TRBD1. Losses at the gene ends were 6 bases for V and 2 bases for J; bases not matched to a gene: 10. Germline values: CDR1 SGHRS, CDR2 YFSETQ. There are 16 residues in the CDR3. The CDR3 sequence is CASKAGQGHSNYGYTF. DNA of the CDR3: TGCGCCAGCAAAGCGGGACAGGGGCATTCAAACTATGGCTACACCTTC.

This clone was picked up a small number of times. The J gene is TRBJ1-4, the V gene TRBV30; D possibly corresponds to TRBD1 (5 bases). The CDR3 extends over 13 amino acids. Deletions cut 5 bases from V and 7 bases from J, with 14 bases between. Germline-derived CDR1 and CDR2 are GTSNPN and SVGIG (reference sequence). CDR3 nucleotide sequence: TGTGCCTGGCTCGGGGGTAGGGGTGAAAAACTGTTTTTT. It is translated as CAWLGGRGEKLFF.

This chain uses TRBV27 with TRBJ2-1; 12 bases line up with TRBD1. This CDR3 has 15 residues. The germline V gene encodes CDR1 MNHEY and CDR2 SMNVEV (reference sequence). V trimming: 3 bases; J trimming: 5 bases; junction bases outside the gene matches: 2. The CDR3 loop reads CASSFGTGGHNEQFF. CDR3 in DNA: TGTGCCAGCAGTTTTGGGACAGGGGGCCACAATGAGCAGTTCTTC.

Regarding this clone: At one end, the junction sequence differs from germline, possibly due to a read error. The rearrangement uses TRBV4-1 and TRBJ1-1; 8 nucleotides match TRBD1. From germline, CDR1 is MGHRA and CDR2 YSYEKL. The CDR3 length is 15 residues. The CDR3 loop is CASSPQTGVNAEAFF. The CDR3 DNA reads TGCGCCAGCAGCCCGCAGACAGGGGTGAACGCTGAAGCTTTCTTT.

This sequence joins TRBV10-3 and TRBJ1-1, with D possibly being TRBD1 (6 bases). Trimming pared 4 bases from V and 7 bases from J, leaving 10 bases between. Germline-derived CDR1 and CDR2 are ENHRY and SYGVKD. The CDR3 extends over 12 amino acids. CDR3 protein: CAISVPGDEAFF. The CDR3 DNA follows: TGTGCCATCAGTGTTCCAGGGGATGAAGCTTTCTTT.

This chain joins TRBV19 and TRBJ1-5, with 7 bases fitting TRBD1. V dropped 8 bases and J dropped 6; count of bases not matched to a gene: 4. The germline CDR1 and CDR2 sequences are LNHDA and SQIVND (reference sequence). CDR3 length: 12 amino acids. The CDR3 sequence: CASQGVGQPQHF. The CDR3 coding sequence is TGTGCCAGTCAGGGGGTGGGTCAGCCCCAGCATTTT.

The chain is built from TRBV4-1 and TRBJ2-7; the D gene is possibly TRBD1 (5 bases). Germline V CDR1 and CDR2: MGHRA, YSYEKL. CDR3 size: 14 residues. Between the trimmed V and J ends, which lost 1 base and 5 bases, there was a span of 12 bases. The CDR3: CASSQVLVGDEQYF. In DNA form, the CDR3 reads TGCGCCAGCAGCCAAGTCTTGGTAGGGGACGAGCAGTACTTC.

The chain couples TRBV6-4 to TRBJ2-2; D not resolved. CDR1 is MRHNA, CDR2 SNTAGT, per germline. V was clipped by 6 bases and J by 4 bases, with 9 bases between them. CDR3 length: 13 residues. The chain's CDR3 is CASRKEPTGELFF. In nucleotides, the CDR3 is TGTGCCAGCAGAAAGGAGCCCACCGGGGAGCTGTTTTTT.

V is TRBV5-1 and J is TRBJ2-1, with D perhaps matching TRBD1 (5 bases). Trimming removed 4 bases at V and 10 bases at J, with 15 bases between. The CDR3 totals 13 residues. Germline lookup yields CDR1 SGHRS and CDR2 YFSETQ. CDR3 DNA sequence: TGCGCCAGCAGCATTACCTTTACAGGCGAGCAGTTCTTC. It specifies CASSITFTGEQFF.

This clone was counted a single time. The V and J genes are TRBV27 and TRBJ1-2, with 9 bases matching TRBD1. Losses at the gene ends were 2 bases for V and 6 bases for J; bases not matched to a gene: 7. The length of the CDR3 is 15 residues. The germline gives CDR1 MNHEY, CDR2 SMNVEV (reference sequence). As DNA, the CDR3 is TGTGCCAGCAGTTTAATTATGGGACAGGGTGATGGCTACACCTTC. This encodes CASSLIMGQGDGYTF.

This clone was counted a few times. The chain joins TRBV25-1 to TRBJ2-3; no clear D. This CDR3 has 15 amino acids. Germline loops: CDR1 MGHDK, CDR2 SYGVNS. Deletions cut 0 bases from V and 4 bases from J, with 11 bases between. The CDR3 bases are TGTGCCAGCAGTGAATACAACAGAAAGCCAGATACGCAGTATTTT. As protein: CASSEYNRKPDTQYF.

This chain joins TRBV19 and TRBJ1-1; no clear D. With 5 bases removed from V and 6 bases from J, the gap between germline ends came to 13 bases. Germline assignment: CDR1 LNHDA and CDR2 SQIVND (reference sequence). The CDR3 contains 13 residues. This CDR3 is CASSYFGASEAFF. As DNA, the CDR3 is TGTGCCAGTAGTTATTTCGGAGCTTCTGAAGCTTTCTTT.

V gene TRBV5-1 combines with J gene TRBJ1-4; the match to TRBD1 covers 7 bases. Unmatched junction bases numbered 5, after V lost 3 bases and J lost 0 bases. CDR1 is SGHRS and CDR2 is YFSETQ in the germline V gene. The CDR3 sequence is 16 residues long. The DNA of the CDR3 is TGCGCCAGCAGCTGGGGACAGTTTGCAACTAATGAAAAACTGTTTTTT. Amino acid sequence: CASSWGQFATNEKLFF.

This chain uses TRBV9 with TRBJ1-3, with TRBD1 identical over 8 bases. The CDR3 length is 18 residues. Trimming cost V 3 bases and J 5 bases; bases outside gene matches: 16. Germline lookup yields CDR1 SGDLS and CDR2 YYNGEE. The CDR3 nucleotides are TGTGCCAGCAGCGCCAGCGATTCGGCGAGGACAGGGAGAAACACCATATATTTT. It translates to CASSASDSARTGRNTIYF.

In nucleotides, the CDR3 is TGTGCCAGCAGCCCGACAGGGTTCAGATCCTACGAGCAGTACTTC. This gives the protein CASSPTGFRSYEQYF. The chain employs TRBV5-6 and TRBJ2-7, with 7 bases fitting TRBD1. V shed 4 bases, J shed 1 base, and the junction held 8 bases outside the gene matches. Germline assignment: CDR1 SGHDT and CDR2 YYEEEE. The CDR3 extends over 15 amino acids. The entire variable domain, with the rest obtained from reference TRBV5-6 and TRBJ2-7, is as follows: DAGVTQSPTHLIKTRGQQVTLRCSPKSGHDTVSWYQQALGQGPQFIFQYYEEEERQRGNFPDRFSGHQFPNYSSELNVNALLLGDSALYLCASSPTGFRSYEQYFGPGTRLTVT.

The chain carries TRBV28 and TRBJ2-7, with TRBD1 identical over 9 bases. This CDR3 has 14 residues. Germline assignment: CDR1 MDHEN and CDR2 SYDVKM. Trimming at V came to 3 bases and at J to 6 bases, leaving 6 bases not matched to a gene. For the CDR3, the DNA is TGTGCCAGCAGTTTCCCTCCGGGACAGGGCGAGCAGTACTTC. Amino acid sequence: CASSFPPGQGEQYF.

The V and J genes are TRBV15 and TRBJ2-6, with D uncertain. Germline V gene sequence: CDR1 LNHNV, CDR2 YYDKDF (reference sequence). Trimming left V 3 bases short and J 0 bases short, with 12 bases between. The CDR3 has 17 residues. CDR3 region: CATSRFRFGSGANVLTF. The CDR3 nucleotides are TGTGCCACCAGCAGGTTCAGGTTCGGCTCTGGGGCCAACGTCCTGACTTTC.

This rearrangement joins TRBV5-8 to TRBJ1-2, with a possible D match to TRBD1 (6 bases). This CDR3 spans 13 amino acids. Germline V lookup: CDR1 SGHTS, CDR2 YDEGEE. Trimming removed 4 bases at V and 4 bases at J, with 11 bases between. CDR3 nucleotides: TGTGCCAGCAGCCTCCGGGACACCTATGGCTACACCTTC. Encoded protein: CASSLRDTYGYTF.

The V call is TRBV5-1, the J call TRBJ2-1, with 10 bases lining up with TRBD2. V shed 0 bases and J 4 bases; nucleotides not matched to a gene: 4. CDR3 size: 16 residues. Germline V gene sequence: CDR1 SGHRS, CDR2 YFSETQ. CDR3 amino acids: CASSLAGLAEYNEQFF. The DNA for the CDR3 is TGCGCCAGCAGCTTGGCTGGACTAGCGGAGTACAATGAGCAGTTCTTC. The variable domain in full, with the rest retrieved from reference TRBV5-1 and TRBJ2-1, is KAGVTQTPRYLIKTRGQQVTLSCSPISGHRSVSWYQQTPGQGLQFLFEYFSETQRNKGNFPGRFSGRQFSNSRSEMNVSTLELGDSALYLCASSLAGLAEYNEQFFGPGTRLTVL.

The chain carries TRBV11-3 and TRBJ1-1; D not certain. Trimming pared 1 base from V and 1 base from J, leaving 4 bases between. The CDR3 consists of 13 residues. Germline V lookup: CDR1 SGHNT, CDR2 YENEEA. The CDR3, as DNA: TGTGCCAGCAGCTTAGGGGCGAACACTGAAGCTTTCTTT. This sequence encodes CASSLGANTEAFF.

The rearrangement links TRBV9 to TRBJ2-7; a weak D match, TRBD1 (5 bases). Trimming left V 5 bases short and J 7 bases short, with 19 bases between. Germline values: CDR1 SGDLS, CDR2 YYNGEE. This CDR3 spans 14 amino acids. DNA of the CDR3: TGTGCCAGCAGTATCTCTGGGGCCTCCCTGGAGCAGTACTTC. Translating it yields CASSISGASLEQYF.

The chain combines TRBV25-1 with TRBJ2-1; maybe TRBD1 (5 bases). This CDR3 is 13 amino acids long. Germline CDR1 is MGHDK and CDR2 is SYGVNS. Trimming removed 3 bases at V and 6 bases at J, with 9 bases between. CDR3 bases: TGTGCCAGCAGTGATTCACAGGTCAATGAGCAGTTCTTC. Translated, it gives CASSDSQVNEQFF.

The chain is built from TRBV5-6 and TRBJ2-1, with a tentative D call TRBD2 (5 bases). Germline V CDR1 and CDR2: SGHDT, YYEEEE. The CDR3 spans 14 residues. Trimming pared 1 base from V and 3 bases from J, leaving 8 bases between. The CDR3 protein is CASSLRRGYNEQFF. CDR3 coding DNA: TGTGCCAGCAGCTTGCGCCGGGGCTACAATGAGCAGTTCTTC.

The chain combines TRBV7-9 with TRBJ1-3; 7 bases are shared with TRBD1. V lost 4 bases and J lost 7; bases outside the gene matches: 13. The CDR3 runs 16 residues. Germline CDR1 and CDR2: SEHNR and FQNEAQ (reference sequence). CDR3 region: CASSSPDREARNTIYF. The CDR3 DNA reads as TGTGCCAGCAGCTCTCCCGACAGGGAAGCTCGGAACACCATATATTTT.

The chain couples TRBV9 to TRBJ2-7, with 7 bases fitting TRBD2. The length of the CDR3 is 15 residues. Trimming removed 4 bases from V and 0 bases from J; junction bases left unmatched: 7. CDR1 SGDLS and CDR2 YYNGEE come from the germline V gene. CDR3 residues: CASSPGRAFSYEQYF. CDR3 in DNA: TGTGCCAGCAGCCCAGGGAGGGCTTTCTCCTACGAGCAGTACTTC. Full variable domain (remainder filled in from reference TRBV9 and TRBJ2-7): DSGVTQTPKHLITATGQRVTLRCSPRSGDLSVYWYQQSLDQGLQFLIQYYNGEERAKGNILERFSAQQFPDLHSELNLSSLELGDSALYFCASSPGRAFSYEQYFGPGTRLTVT.